A single sample is the source of the 11 T cell receptor beta chains below, sequenced in a study of cytomegalovirus exposure and HLA in healthy donors. PCR employed 60 Vbeta and 13 Jbeta primers. TCRdb keeps only in-frame clones here, not all; method: immunoSEQ multiplex PCR. Counted here are about 200,000 clones, 80% to 90% occurring once; the ten biggest clones make up less than 0.35%. The sample comprised PBMCs. These receptors came from a young woman in good health and CMV-seronegative.

The CDR3 sequence is CASMDRGNTGELFF. In nucleotides, the CDR3 is TGTGCCAGCATGGACAGGGGAAACACCGGGGAGCTGTTTTTT. The rearrangement links TRBV19 to TRBJ2-2; the match to TRBD1 covers 9 bases. Germline loops: CDR1 LNHDA, CDR2 SQIVND (reference sequence). The CDR3 spans 14 residues. Trimming cost V 9 bases and J 2 bases; bases outside gene matches: 4.

The CDR3, as DNA: TGTGCCAGCAGCTTGGTTCAGGGGAGCTATGGCTACACCTTC. Translation gives CASSLVQGSYGYTF. The rearrangement links TRBV5-6 to TRBJ1-2, with D perhaps TRBD1 (6 bases). Trimming took 0 bases from V and 4 from J, leaving 10 bases between them. The CDR3 runs to 14 residues. CDR1 and CDR2 from the germline V gene are SGHDT and YYEEEE.

The V gene is TRBV5-1, the J gene TRBJ2-3; TRBD1 is a possible D gene (5 bases). The germline CDR1 and CDR2 sequences are SGHRS and YFSETQ. The CDR3 contains 14 residues. V lost 7 bases to trimming and J lost 0 bases, with 12 bases between them. DNA for the CDR3: TGCGCCAGCGGCGACAGTTCTAGCACAGATACGCAGTATTTT. Translating gives CASGDSSSTDTQYF.

This chain connects TRBV5-1 to TRBJ2-1; 7 bases are shared with TRBD1. V gave up 3 bases and J gave up 5 bases; unmatched junction bases: 14. Germline values: CDR1 SGHRS, CDR2 YFSETQ. The CDR3 contains 17 residues. The CDR3 here is CASSYGPGGGRDNEQFF. Here the CDR3 DNA reads TGCGCCAGCAGCTACGGGCCAGGGGGTGGGCGAGACAATGAGCAGTTCTTC.

The gene calls are TRBV28 and TRBJ2-1, with D possibly TRBD1 on 6 matching bases. The V gene's germline CDR1 is MDHEN and CDR2 SYDVKM. This CDR3 spans 17 amino acids. V was clipped by 1 base and J by 4 bases, with 17 bases between them. The CDR3: CASSLFPGTKKYNEQFF. CDR3 bases: TGTGCCAGCAGTTTATTCCCCGGGACAAAGAAATACAATGAGCAGTTCTTC.

This chain connects TRBV6-6 to TRBJ2-7, with 9 bases matching TRBD1. In germline, CDR1 is MNHNY, CDR2 SVGAGI (reference sequence). V was clipped by 7 bases and J by 5 bases; unmatched bases: 15. The CDR3 covers 16 residues. The chain's CDR3 is CASKKTGTGSFHEQYF. The CDR3 nucleotides read TGTGCCAGCAAGAAGACCGGGACAGGGAGTTTCCACGAGCAGTACTTC.

The chain couples TRBV28 to TRBJ2-7; 7 bases fit TRBD2. CDR1 and CDR2 from the germline V gene are MDHEN and SYDVKM. The V segment lost 3 bases and the J segment 6 bases; nucleotides outside the gene matches: 8. This CDR3 spans 14 amino acids. For the CDR3, the DNA is TGTGCCAGCAGTTTCCCGGGGAGGGGTGGCGAGCAGTACTTC. Translation: CASSFPGRGGEQYF.

This chain connects TRBV5-6 to TRBJ2-7; 12 positions agree with TRBD2. The CDR3 sequence is 19 residues long. From germline, CDR1 is SGHDT and CDR2 YYEEEE. Unmatched junction bases numbered 14, after V lost 4 bases and J lost 0 bases. The CDR3 coding sequence is TGTGCCAGCAGCCCCCTAGCGGGAGGGCGAGCGGGATCCTCCTACGAGCAGTACTTC. Protein product: CASSPLAGGRAGSSYEQYF.

The V call is TRBV2, the J call TRBJ2-7, with 8 bases matching TRBD1. CDR1 SNHLY and CDR2 FYNNEI come from the germline V gene. The V segment lost 6 bases and the J segment 3 bases; nucleotides outside the gene matches: 7. The CDR3 covers 14 residues. The CDR3 region is CASRRDRTNYEQYF. As DNA, the CDR3 is TGTGCCAGCAGACGGGACAGGACCAACTACGAGCAGTACTTC.

V and J are TRBV28 and TRBJ1-3, with TRBD1 as a possible D gene (5 bases). Germline CDR1 MDHEN, CDR2 SYDVKM. Deletions cut 2 bases from V and 3 bases from J, with 8 bases between. The CDR3 covers 14 residues. Here the CDR3 reads CASSLQGGGNTIYF. The DNA for the CDR3 is TGTGCCAGCAGTTTACAGGGTGGTGGAAACACCATATATTTT.

This clone was picked up a small number of times. The genes are TRBV5-1 and TRBJ2-7; 13 nucleotides match TRBD2. Trimming cost V 4 bases and J 5 bases; bases outside gene matches: 12. CDR3 length equals 17 residues. CDR1 and CDR2 from the germline V gene are SGHRS and YFSETQ. The DNA for the CDR3 is TGCGCCAGCAGCCTTTTAGGACTAGCGGGAGCAGGAAACGAGCAGTACTTC. Translating gives CASSLLGLAGAGNEQYF.